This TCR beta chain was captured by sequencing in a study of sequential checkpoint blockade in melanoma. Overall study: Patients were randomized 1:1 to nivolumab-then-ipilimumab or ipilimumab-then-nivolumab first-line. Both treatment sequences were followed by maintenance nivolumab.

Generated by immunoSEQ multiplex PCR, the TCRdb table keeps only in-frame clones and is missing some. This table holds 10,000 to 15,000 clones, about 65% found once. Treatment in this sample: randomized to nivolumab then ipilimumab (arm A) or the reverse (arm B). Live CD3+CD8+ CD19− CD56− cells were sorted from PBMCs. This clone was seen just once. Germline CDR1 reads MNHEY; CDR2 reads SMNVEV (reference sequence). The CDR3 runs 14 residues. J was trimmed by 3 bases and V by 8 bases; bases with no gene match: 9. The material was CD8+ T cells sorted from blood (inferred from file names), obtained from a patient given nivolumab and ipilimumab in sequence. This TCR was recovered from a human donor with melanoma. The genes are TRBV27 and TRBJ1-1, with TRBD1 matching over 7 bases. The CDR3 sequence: CASRLGGGDTEAFF. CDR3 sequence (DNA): TGTGCCAGCCGACTCGGAGGGGGCGACACTGAAGCTTTCTTT.